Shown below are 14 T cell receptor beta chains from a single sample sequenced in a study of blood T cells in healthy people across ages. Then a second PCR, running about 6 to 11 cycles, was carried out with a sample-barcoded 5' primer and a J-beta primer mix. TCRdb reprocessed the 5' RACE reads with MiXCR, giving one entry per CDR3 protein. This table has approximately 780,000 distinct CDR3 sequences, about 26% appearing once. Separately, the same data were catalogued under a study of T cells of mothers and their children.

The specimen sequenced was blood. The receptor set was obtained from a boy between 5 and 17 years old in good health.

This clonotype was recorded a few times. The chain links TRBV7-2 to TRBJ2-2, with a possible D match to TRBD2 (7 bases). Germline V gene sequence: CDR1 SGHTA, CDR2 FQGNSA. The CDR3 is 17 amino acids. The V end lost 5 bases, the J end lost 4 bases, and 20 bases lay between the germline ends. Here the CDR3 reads CASSVRSGGASTGELFF. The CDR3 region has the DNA TGTGCCAGCAGCGTCCGAAGTGGGGGGGCTAGCACCGGGGAGCTGTTTTTT.

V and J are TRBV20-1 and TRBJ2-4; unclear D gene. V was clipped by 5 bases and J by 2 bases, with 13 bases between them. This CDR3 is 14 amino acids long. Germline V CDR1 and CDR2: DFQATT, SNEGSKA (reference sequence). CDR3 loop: CSASQGATKNIQYF. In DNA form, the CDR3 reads TGCAGTGCTTCCCAAGGAGCAACCAAAAACATTCAGTACTTC.

The CDR3 protein is CASSQRQTLQETQYF. CDR3 in DNA: TGTGCCAGCAGCCAAAGACAAACCCTACAAGAGACCCAGTACTTC. The genes are TRBV3-1 and TRBJ2-5; D remains unclear. From germline, CDR1 is LGHDT and CDR2 YNNKEL (reference sequence). V lost 2 bases and J lost 2, with 12 bases in between. There are 15 residues in the CDR3.

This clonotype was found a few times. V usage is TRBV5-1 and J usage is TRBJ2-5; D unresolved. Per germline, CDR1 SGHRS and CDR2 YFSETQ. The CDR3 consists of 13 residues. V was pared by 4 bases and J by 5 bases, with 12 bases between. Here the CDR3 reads CASSPDRPETQYF. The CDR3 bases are TGCGCCAGCAGCCCGGACCGACCGGAGACCCAGTACTTC.

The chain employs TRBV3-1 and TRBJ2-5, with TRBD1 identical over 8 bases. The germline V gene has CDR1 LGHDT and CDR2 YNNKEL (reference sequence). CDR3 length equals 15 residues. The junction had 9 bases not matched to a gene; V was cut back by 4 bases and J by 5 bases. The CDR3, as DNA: TGTGCCAGCAGCCCCCGGGACAGGATACAGGAGACCCAGTACTTC. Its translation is CASSPRDRIQETQYF.

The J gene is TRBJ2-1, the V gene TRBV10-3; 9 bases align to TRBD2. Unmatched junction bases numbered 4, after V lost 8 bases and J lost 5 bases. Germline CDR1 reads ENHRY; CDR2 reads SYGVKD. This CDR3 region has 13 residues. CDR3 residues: CAIQRGADNEQFF. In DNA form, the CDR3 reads TGTGCCATCCAGCGGGGGGCCGACAATGAGCAGTTCTTC.

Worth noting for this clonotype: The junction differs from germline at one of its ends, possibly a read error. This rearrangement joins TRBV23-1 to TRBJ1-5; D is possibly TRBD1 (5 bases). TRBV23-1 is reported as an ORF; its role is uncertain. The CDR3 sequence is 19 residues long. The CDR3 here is CTSSQSPGKGQGVNQPQHF. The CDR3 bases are TGCACCAGCAGTCAAAGTCCAGGGAAGGGGCAAGGTGTCAATCAGCCCCAGCATTTT.

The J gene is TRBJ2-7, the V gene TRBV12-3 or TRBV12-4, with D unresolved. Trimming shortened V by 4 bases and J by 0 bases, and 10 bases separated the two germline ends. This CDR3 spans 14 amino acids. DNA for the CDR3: TGTGCCAGCAGTTCTGCTAGACTCTCCTACGAGCAGTACTTC. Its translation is CASSSARLSYEQYF.

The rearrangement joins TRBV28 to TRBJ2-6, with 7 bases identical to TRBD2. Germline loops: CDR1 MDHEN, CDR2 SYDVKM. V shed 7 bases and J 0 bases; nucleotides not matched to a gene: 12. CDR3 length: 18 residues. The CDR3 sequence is CASIGGRGPTSGANVLTF. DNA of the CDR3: TGTGCCAGCATCGGAGGGAGGGGTCCGACCTCTGGGGCCAACGTCCTGACTTTC.

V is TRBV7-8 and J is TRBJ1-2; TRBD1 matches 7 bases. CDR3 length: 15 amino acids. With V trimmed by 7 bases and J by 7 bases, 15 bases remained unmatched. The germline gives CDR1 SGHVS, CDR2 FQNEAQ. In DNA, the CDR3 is TGTGCCAGCAACAACTGGCAAACAGGGGTTCGTGGCTACACCTTC. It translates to CASNNWQTGVRGYTF.

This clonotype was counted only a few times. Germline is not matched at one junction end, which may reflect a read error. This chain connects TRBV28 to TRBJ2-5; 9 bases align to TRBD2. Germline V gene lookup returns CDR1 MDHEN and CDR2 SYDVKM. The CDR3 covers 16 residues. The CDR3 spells CACSLLVAGAHQTQYF. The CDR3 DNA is TGTGCCTGCAGTTTATTGGTAGCGGGGGCCCATCAGACCCAGTACTTC.

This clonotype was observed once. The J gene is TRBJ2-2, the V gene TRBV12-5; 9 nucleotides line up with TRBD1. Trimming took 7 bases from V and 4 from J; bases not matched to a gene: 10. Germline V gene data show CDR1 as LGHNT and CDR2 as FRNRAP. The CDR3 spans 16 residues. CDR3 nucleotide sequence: TGTGCTAGTGTATCTCTGGGACAGGGTTTCACCGGGGAGCTGTTTTTT. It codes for CASVSLGQGFTGELFF.

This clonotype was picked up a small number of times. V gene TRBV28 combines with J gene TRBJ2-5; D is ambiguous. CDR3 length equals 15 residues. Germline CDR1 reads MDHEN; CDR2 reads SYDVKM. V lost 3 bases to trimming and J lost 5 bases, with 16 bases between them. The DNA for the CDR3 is TGTGCCAGCAGTTTGTTATTGGTGGGAAGGGAGACCCAGTACTTC. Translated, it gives CASSLLLVGRETQYF. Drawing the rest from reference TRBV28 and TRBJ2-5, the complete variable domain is DVKVTQSSRYLVKRTGEKVFLECVQDMDHENMFWYRQDPGLGLRLIYFSYDVKMKEKGDIPEGYSVSREKKERFSLILESASTNQTSMYLCASSLLLVGRETQYFGPGTRLLVL.

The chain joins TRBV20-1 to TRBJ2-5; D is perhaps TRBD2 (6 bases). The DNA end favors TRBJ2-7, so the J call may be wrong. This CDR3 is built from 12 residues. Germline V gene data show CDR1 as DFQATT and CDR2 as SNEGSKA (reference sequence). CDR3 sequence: CSARSQGGEQYF. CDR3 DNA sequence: TGCAGTGCTAGGAGTCAGGGAGGCGAGCAGTACTTC.